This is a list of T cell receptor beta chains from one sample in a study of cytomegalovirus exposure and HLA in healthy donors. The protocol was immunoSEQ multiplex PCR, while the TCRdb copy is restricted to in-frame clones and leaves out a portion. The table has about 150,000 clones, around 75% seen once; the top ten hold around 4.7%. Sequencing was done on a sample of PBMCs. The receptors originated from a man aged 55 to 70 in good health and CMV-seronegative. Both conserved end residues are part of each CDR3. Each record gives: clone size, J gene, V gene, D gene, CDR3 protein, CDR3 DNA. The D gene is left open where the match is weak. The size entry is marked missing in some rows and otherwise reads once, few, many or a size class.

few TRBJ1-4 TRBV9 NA CASSVTGSNEKLFF TGTGCCAGCAGCGTGACAGGTTCTAATGAAAAACTGTTTTTT
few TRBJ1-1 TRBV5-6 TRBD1 CASSPNRGSFSNTEAFF TGTGCCAGCAGCCCGAACAGGGGGAGTTTTTCAAACACTGAAGCTTTCTTT
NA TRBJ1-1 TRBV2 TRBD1 CASREGQGETEAFF TGTGCCAGCAGGGAAGGACAGGGGGAAACTGAAGCTTTCTTT
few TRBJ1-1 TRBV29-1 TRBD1 CSVEEPTGDTEAFF TGCAGCGTTGAAGAGCCGACAGGGGACACTGAAGCTTTCTTT
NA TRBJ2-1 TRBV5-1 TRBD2 CASSLREAFYNEQFF TGCGCCAGCAGCTTGCGGGAGGCCTTCTACAATGAGCAGTTCTTC
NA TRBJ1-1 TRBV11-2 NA CASSLAVRITEAFF TGTGCCAGCAGCTTAGCGGTCAGGATCACTGAAGCTTTCTTT
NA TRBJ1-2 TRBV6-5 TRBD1 CASSSGQGPNYGYTF TGTGCCAGCAGCTCGGGACAGGGGCCTAACTATGGCTACACCTTC
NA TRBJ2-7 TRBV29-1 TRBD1 CSASAGTGFDEQYF TGCAGCGCTTCCGCCGGGACAGGGTTCGACGAGCAGTACTTC
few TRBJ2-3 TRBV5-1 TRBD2 CASSPASGLTDTQYF TGCGCCAGCAGCCCCGCTAGCGGTCTCACAGATACGCAGTATTTT
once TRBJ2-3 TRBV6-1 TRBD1 CASSFDRGGTDTQYF TGTGCCAGCAGCTTTGACAGGGGGGGCACAGATACGCAGTATTTT
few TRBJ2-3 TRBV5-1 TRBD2 CASSTRTSATITDTQYF TGCGCCAGCAGCACCAGGACTAGCGCGACTATCACAGATACGCAGTATTTT
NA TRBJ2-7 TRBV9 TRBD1 CASSPGGAGQGSRGYEQYF TGTGCCAGCAGCCCCGGTGGCGCTGGACAGGGTAGCAGGGGCTACGAGCAGTACTTC
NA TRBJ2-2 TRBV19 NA CASKGSGSGLNTGELFF TGTGCCAGTAAGGGTTCGGGTAGCGGTCTGAACACCGGGGAGCTGTTTTTT
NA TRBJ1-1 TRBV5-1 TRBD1 CASSLQGAENTEAFF TGCGCCAGCAGCTTACAGGGGGCAGAGAACACTGAAGCTTTCTTT
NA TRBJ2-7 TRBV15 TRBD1 CATSRDRGLSYEQYF TGTGCCACCAGCAGGGACAGGGGTCTTTCCTACGAGCAGTACTTC
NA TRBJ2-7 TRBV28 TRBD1 CASSPGTGVGEQYF TGTGCCAGCAGTCCGGGGACAGGGGTGGGGGAGCAGTACTTC
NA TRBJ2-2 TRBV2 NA CASSVPAGELFF TGTGCCAGCAGTGTCCCGGCCGGGGAGCTGTTTTTT
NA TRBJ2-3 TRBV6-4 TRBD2 CASSDSASGRADTQYF TGTGCCAGCAGTGACTCGGCTAGCGGGAGAGCAGATACGCAGTATTTT
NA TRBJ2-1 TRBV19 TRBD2 CASSFGTAAGGNEQFF TGTGCCAGTAGCTTCGGAACTGCGGCGGGGGGCAATGAGCAGTTCTTC
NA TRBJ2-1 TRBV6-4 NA CASSPQFGEENEQFF TGTGCCAGCAGCCCACAGTTCGGGGAGGAGAATGAGCAGTTCTTC
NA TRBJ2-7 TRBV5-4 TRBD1 CASSPLDRAHEQYF TGTGCCAGCAGCCCCCTAGACAGGGCACACGAGCAGTACTTC
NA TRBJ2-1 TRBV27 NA CASSWPGASNEQFF TGTGCCAGCAGTTGGCCAGGGGCCAGCAATGAGCAGTTCTTC
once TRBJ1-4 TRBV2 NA CASQGSTNEKLFF TGTGCCAGCCAGGGATCTACAAATGAAAAACTGTTTTTT
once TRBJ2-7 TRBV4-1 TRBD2 CASSQAGAGAWEQYF TGCGCCAGCAGCCAAGCGGGTGCGGGAGCGTGGGAGCAGTACTTC
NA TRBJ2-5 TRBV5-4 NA CATEGGETQYF TGTGCCACCGAGGGGGGGGAGACCCAGTACTTC
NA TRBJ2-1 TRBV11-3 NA CASSLVGDEQFF TGTGCCAGCAGCTTAGTGGGCGATGAGCAGTTCTTC
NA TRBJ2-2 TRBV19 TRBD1 CASSVSQGAHGELFF TGTGCCAGTAGTGTTTCACAGGGGGCCCACGGGGAGCTGTTTTTT
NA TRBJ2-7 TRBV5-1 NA CASSDPLDRYRNEQYF TGCGCCAGCAGCGACCCCCTCGACAGGTACCGTAACGAGCAGTACTTC
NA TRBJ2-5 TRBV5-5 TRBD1 CASSLPATGGVETQYF TGTGCCAGCAGCTTGCCCGCGACAGGGGGCGTAGAGACCCAGTACTTC
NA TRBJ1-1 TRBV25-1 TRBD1 CASSDRTGEFEEAFF TGTGCCAGCAGTGACAGGACAGGGGAATTCGAGGAAGCTTTCTTT
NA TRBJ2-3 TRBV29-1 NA CSVDKGRTDTQYF TGCAGCGTTGATAAGGGGCGCACAGATACGCAGTATTTT
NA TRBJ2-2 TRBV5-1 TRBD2 CASSSSGRAVIGELFF TGCGCCAGCAGTTCCAGCGGGAGGGCCGTTATAGGGGAGCTGTTTTTT
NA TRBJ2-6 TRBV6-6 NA CATLDSSGANVLTF TGTGCCACCCTGGACAGCTCTGGGGCCAACGTCCTGACTTTC
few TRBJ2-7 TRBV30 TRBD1 CAWSVFGLGTGEEQYF TGTGCCTGGAGTGTATTTGGGCTCGGGACAGGGGAGGAGCAGTACTTC
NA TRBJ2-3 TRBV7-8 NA CASSLNTASTDTQYF TGTGCCAGCAGCTTAAACACAGCTAGCACAGATACGCAGTATTTT
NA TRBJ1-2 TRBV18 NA CASSPRSGDGYTF TGTGCCAGCTCACCAAGGTCAGGGGATGGCTACACCTTC
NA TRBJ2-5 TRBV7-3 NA CASSLNAGEETQYF TGTGCCAGCAGCTTAAATGCAGGCGAGGAGACCCAGTACTTC
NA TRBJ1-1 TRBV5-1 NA CASSKRSTGPNTEAFF TGCGCCAGCAGCAAACGTAGTACAGGACCGAACACTGAAGCTTTCTTT
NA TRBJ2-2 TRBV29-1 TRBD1 CSVERTGDGGELFF TGCAGCGTTGAAAGGACAGGGGACGGCGGGGAGCTGTTTTTT
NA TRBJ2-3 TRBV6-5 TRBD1 CASRTTGDTDTQYF TGTGCCAGCAGGACTACAGGGGACACAGATACGCAGTATTTT
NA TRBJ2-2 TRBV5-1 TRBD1 CASSLGQGATGELFF TGCGCCAGCAGCTTGGGACAGGGGGCGACCGGGGAGCTGTTTTTT
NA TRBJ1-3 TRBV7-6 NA CASSSLLGSSGNTIYF TGTGCCAGCAGCTCTCTCCTTGGGAGCTCTGGAAACACCATATATTTT
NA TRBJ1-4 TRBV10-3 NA CAIRGGTGNEKLFF TGTGCCATCAGGGGCGGGACGGGAAATGAAAAACTGTTTTTT
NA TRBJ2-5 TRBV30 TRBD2 CAWTRGLAEETQYF TGTGCCTGGACCCGCGGCCTAGCGGAAGAGACCCAGTACTTC
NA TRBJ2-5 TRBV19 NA CASSIGPVLGETQYF TGTGCCAGTAGTATAGGGCCCGTCTTGGGCGAGACCCAGTACTTC
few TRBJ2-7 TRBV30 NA CAWGGAGEQYF TGTGCCTGGGGGGGGGCCGGGGAGCAGTACTTC
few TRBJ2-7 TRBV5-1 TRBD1 CASSLATGGGEQYF TGCGCCAGCAGCTTGGCGACAGGGGGAGGCGAGCAGTACTTC
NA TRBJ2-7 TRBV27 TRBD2 CASSYGTSYEQYF TGTGCCAGCAGTTACGGGACTAGTTACGAGCAGTACTTC
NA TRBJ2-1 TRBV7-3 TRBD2 CASSLGGRGNEQFF TGTGCCAGCAGCTTAGGCGGGAGGGGCAATGAGCAGTTCTTC
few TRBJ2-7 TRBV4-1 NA CASSRGVVDEQYF TGCGCCAGCAGCCGGGGAGTGGTGGACGAGCAGTACTTC
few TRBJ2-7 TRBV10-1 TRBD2 CASSVTSGPAKYF TGCGCCAGCAGTGTTACTAGCGGGCCCGCAAAATACTTC